Listed here are 27 T cell receptor beta chains from one sample, sequenced in a study of blood T cell repertoires in COVID-19. TCRdb's copy holds only in-frame clones and misses some; the assay was immunoSEQ multiplex PCR. Among fewer than 400,000 clones, 85% to 95% were seen once, and the ten largest hold roughly 3.6%. The sequenced sample was PBMCs or T cells enriched from blood (not recorded which). The origin of the receptors is a woman aged 25 to 39 who had been exposed to COVID-19.

The chain recombines TRBV5-1 with TRBJ2-3; TRBD2 matches at 13 bases. This CDR3 is 18 amino acids long. Germline V lookup: CDR1 SGHRS, CDR2 YFSETQ. With 0 bases clipped from V and 8 bases from J, the junction kept 12 bases outside the gene matches. The CDR3 DNA follows: TGCGCCAGCAGCTTGGTTACTAGCGGGGGGGCCGGTGTTGCTACGCAGTATTTT. Translated: CASSLVTSGGAGVATQYF. The full variable domain, rest sourced from reference TRBV5-1 and TRBJ2-3, is KAGVTQTPRYLIKTRGQQVTLSCSPISGHRSVSWYQQTPGQGLQFLFEYFSETQRNKGNFPGRFSGRQFSNSRSEMNVSTLELGDSALYLCASSLVTSGGAGVATQYFGPGTRLTVL.

The rearrangement links TRBV6-2 or TRBV6-3 to TRBJ1-4; TRBD1 might be the D (6 bases). Trimming shortened V by 6 bases and J by 6 bases, and 11 bases separated the two germline ends. Germline V CDR1 and CDR2: MNHEY, SVGEGT. This CDR3 has 13 amino acids. The CDR3 spells CASSRGGDEKLFF. The CDR3 region has the DNA TGTGCCAGCAGCAGGGGAGGCGATGAAAAACTGTTTTTT.

This clone appeared a single time. CDR3: CASGLARGQGFQAFF. CDR3 DNA: TGTGCTAGTGGTTTGGCCCGGGGACAGGGTTTCCAAGCTTTCTTT. The gene calls are TRBV12-5 and TRBJ1-1; TRBD1 agrees at 9 bases. The CDR3 totals 15 residues. The V and J ends lost 1 base and 9 bases, in that order; junction bases with no gene match: 9. Germline loops: CDR1 LGHNT, CDR2 FRNRAP.

The rearrangement links TRBV7-2 to TRBJ1-4, with a weak D call TRBD1 (5 bases). There are 15 residues in the CDR3. V dropped 4 bases and J dropped 4 bases, with 13 bases sitting between them. From germline, CDR1 is SGHTA and CDR2 FQGNSA. As DNA, the CDR3 is TGTGCCAGCAGCTGGGGGGTCGGTGGTAATGAAAAACTGTTTTTT. It yields the protein CASSWGVGGNEKLFF.

CDR3 DNA: TGTGCCAGCAGCACTGGGGGTAGCGGGGGCTACGAGCAGTACTTC. Translated: CASSTGGSGGYEQYF. The rearrangement uses TRBV6-5 and TRBJ2-7; the match to TRBD2 covers 9 bases. The trim removed 6 bases at V and 3 bases at J, leaving 9 bases unmatched. Germline CDR1 MNHEY, CDR2 SVGAGI. The CDR3 runs 15 residues.

The V and J genes are TRBV19 and TRBJ1-4; the D is unclear. V was pared by 6 bases and J by 7 bases, with 6 bases between. The CDR3 is 11 residues long. CDR1 LNHDA and CDR2 SQIVND come from the germline V gene (reference sequence). CDR3 loop: CASSQVEKLFF. For the CDR3, the DNA is TGTGCCAGTAGCCAGGTTGAAAAACTGTTTTTT.

The chain combines TRBV15 with TRBJ1-1, with TRBD1 matching 7 bases. This CDR3 spans 16 amino acids. V lost 1 base to trimming and J lost 1 base; unmatched junction nucleotides: 6. In germline, CDR1 is LNHNV, CDR2 YYDKDF (reference sequence). The CDR3 spells CATSRGSGTANTEAFF. The CDR3 DNA sequence: TGTGCCACCAGCAGAGGTTCCGGGACAGCGAACACTGAAGCTTTCTTT.

This chain connects TRBV3-1 (or the pseudogene TRBV3-2) to TRBJ2-5; 9 nucleotides agree with TRBD2. With 4 bases clipped from V and 7 bases from J, the junction kept 7 bases outside the gene matches. Germline lookup yields CDR1 LGHDT and CDR2 YNNKEL (reference sequence). The CDR3 contains 14 residues. In DNA form, the CDR3 reads TGTGCCAGCAGCCCCGCTAGCGGGGTCGGGACCCAGTACTTC. Protein: CASSPASGVGTQYF.

V is TRBV9 and J is TRBJ1-2; no clear D. CDR3 length: 15 amino acids. Trimming took off 4 bases at V and 6 bases at J, with 19 bases between the two ends. Germline CDR1 is SGDLS and CDR2 is YYNGEE. Written as DNA, the CDR3 is TGTGCCAGCAGCCCGGTTGCGGCGGAGGAAAATGGCTACACCTTC. This translates into CASSPVAAEENGYTF.

The genes are TRBV19 and TRBJ1-4, with 7 bases matching TRBD1. The germline gives CDR1 LNHDA, CDR2 SQIVND (reference sequence). V lost 3 bases to trimming and J lost 2 bases; unmatched junction nucleotides: 9. This CDR3 contains 17 residues. The CDR3 reads CASSIQAGGGTNEKLFF. The CDR3 DNA reads TGTGCCAGTAGTATTCAAGCCGGAGGGGGCACTAATGAAAAACTGTTTTTT.

The J gene is TRBJ1-1, the V gene TRBV9; 7 bases fit TRBD1. Germline V lookup: CDR1 SGDLS, CDR2 YYNGEE. CDR3 length: 14 amino acids. Losses at the gene ends were 4 bases for V and 2 bases for J; bases not matched to a gene: 5. The CDR3 DNA follows: TGTGCCAGCAGCCCCGGACAGGTAAACACTGAAGCTTTCTTT. Protein sequence: CASSPGQVNTEAFF.

The chain carries TRBV23-1 and TRBJ2-7, with 7 bases aligning to TRBD1. TRBV23-1 is an ORF; its function is uncertain. The length of the CDR3 is 16 residues. V shed 7 bases, J shed 2 bases, and the junction held 14 bases outside the gene matches. The CDR3, as DNA: TGCGCCAGCATTTCACTTCGGGGACAGACAACCTACGAGCAGTACTTC. It encodes CASISLRGQTTYEQYF.

The chain links TRBV13 to TRBJ1-1; no firm D call. Trimming cost V 0 bases and J 1 base, with 6 bases left between them. The CDR3 totals 14 residues. CDR1 is PRHDT, CDR2 FYEKMQ, per germline (reference sequence). CDR3 protein: CASSLGPGNTEAFF. CDR3 in DNA: TGTGCCAGCAGCTTAGGGCCGGGGAACACTGAAGCTTTCTTT. The whole variable domain, filled in from reference TRBV13 and TRBJ1-1, reads AAGVIQSPRHLIKEKRETATLKCYPIPRHDTVYWYQQGPGQDPQFLISFYEKMQSDKGSIPDRFSAQQFSDYHSELNMSSLELGDSALYFCASSLGPGNTEAFFGQGTRLTVV.

The J gene is TRBJ2-3, the V gene TRBV27; D unclear. V was trimmed by 3 bases and J by 2 bases, leaving 15 bases between them. CDR1 is MNHEY and CDR2 is SMNVEV in the germline V gene (reference sequence). This CDR3 is built from 16 residues. The CDR3 reads CASSLSGPFTTDTQYF. CDR3 DNA sequence: TGTGCCAGCAGTTTGTCGGGTCCGTTTACCACAGATACGCAGTATTTT.

V is TRBV10-3 and J is TRBJ1-2; TRBD1 is a possible D gene (6 bases). The CDR3 consists of 16 residues. V gave up 6 bases and J gave up 2 bases, with 19 bases separating them. Germline V gene data show CDR1 as ENHRY and CDR2 as SYGVKD. The CDR3 is CAISDPRQVRNYGYTF. DNA of the CDR3: TGTGCCATCAGCGACCCTAGACAGGTCCGAAACTATGGCTACACCTTC.

This chain joins TRBV19 and TRBJ1-1; 7 bases fit TRBD1. CDR3 length: 14 amino acids. Looked up from germline, CDR1 is LNHDA and CDR2 is SQIVND (reference sequence). J gave up 1 base and V 2 bases, and 1 base lay outside the gene matches. CDR3 DNA: TGTGCCAGTAGTATAAACAGGGGGAACACTGAAGCTTTCTTT. Translated, it gives CASSINRGNTEAFF.

The V gene is TRBV5-4, the J gene TRBJ1-5; TRBD1 matches at 7 bases. V trimming: 0 bases; J trimming: 6 bases; junction bases outside the gene matches: 9. CDR1 and CDR2 from the germline V gene are SGHNT and YYREEE (reference sequence). This CDR3 is built from 16 residues. CDR3: CASSLGGGGHGQPQHF. The CDR3 DNA follows: TGTGCCAGCAGCTTGGGAGGGGGCGGACATGGTCAGCCCCAGCATTTT.

The chain employs TRBV4-3 and TRBJ1-6; 9 nucleotides line up with TRBD1. J lost 7 bases, V lost 0 bases, and 4 bases had no gene match. The germline gives CDR1 LGHNA, CDR2 YSLEER. CDR3 size: 16 residues. This chain's CDR3 is CASSQDPGQGNSPLHF. The DNA of the CDR3 is TGCGCCAGCAGCCAAGATCCGGGACAGGGAAATTCACCCCTCCACTTT.

V and J are TRBV5-1 and TRBJ1-1, with unresolved D. V was clipped by 0 bases and J by 0 bases, with 15 bases between them. Germline V gives CDR1 SGHRS, CDR2 YFSETQ. The CDR3 is 17 amino acids. The DNA for the CDR3 is TGCGCCAGCAGCTTGGGTATAGGAGTCCTCATGAACACTGAAGCTTTCTTT. This translates into CASSLGIGVLMNTEAFF.

The rearrangement joins TRBV10-3 to TRBJ2-7, with a tentative D call TRBD2 (5 bases). The CDR3 is made up of 16 amino acids. With 2 bases removed from V and 2 bases from J, the gap between germline ends came to 16 bases. The V gene's germline CDR1 is ENHRY and CDR2 SYGVKD. DNA of the CDR3: TGTGCCATCAGTGAGGGGAGCCGGACGTTTACCTACGAGCAGTACTTC. Protein product: CAISEGSRTFTYEQYF.

This chain connects TRBV3-1 (or the pseudogene TRBV3-2) to TRBJ1-4; D is unclear. The germline gives CDR1 LGHDT, CDR2 YNNKEL (reference sequence). With 4 bases removed from V and 3 bases from J, the gap between germline ends came to 15 bases. The CDR3 sequence is 16 residues long. CDR3 protein: CASSLREGLANEKLFF. CDR3 nucleotide sequence: TGTGCCAGCAGCCTCAGAGAGGGTCTGGCTAATGAAAAACTGTTTTTT.

The V gene is TRBV19, the J gene TRBJ2-4; 12 bases are a match to TRBD2. This CDR3 contains 15 residues. The V gene end was trimmed by 4 bases and the J gene end by 10 bases; junction bases not matched to a gene: 8. Germline V lookup: CDR1 LNHDA, CDR2 SQIVND (reference sequence). The CDR3 coding sequence is TGTGCCAGTAGTACATCCTCCGGGACTAGCGGGATTCAGTACTTC. Its translation is CASSTSSGTSGIQYF.

The chain combines TRBV27 with TRBJ2-1; TRBD1 might be the D (6 bases). The length of the CDR3 is 13 residues. CDR1 MNHEY and CDR2 SMNVEV come from the germline V gene (reference sequence). The ends were cut back, 3 bases at V and 6 bases at J, with 9 bases in the middle. The CDR3 nucleotides are TGTGCCAGCAGTTTCCTACAGGGCAATGAGCAGTTCTTC. Amino acids: CASSFLQGNEQFF.

The chain recombines TRBV2 with TRBJ1-4; D ambiguous. Germline CDR1 SNHLY, CDR2 FYNNEI. The CDR3 consists of 13 residues. The V gene lost 3 bases and the J gene lost 4 bases, with 6 bases spanning the gap. DNA for the CDR3: TGTGCCAGCAGTGATGCAGTTAATGAAAAACTGTTTTTT. It yields the protein CASSDAVNEKLFF.

This sequence joins TRBV24-1 and TRBJ2-3; 12 bases agree with TRBD2. J lost 4 bases, V lost 5 bases, and 6 bases had no gene match. The germline gives CDR1 KGHDR, CDR2 SFDVKD. The CDR3 totals 16 residues. The CDR3 region has the DNA TGTGCCACCAGTGTTTCGACTAGCGGGGGAGCAGATACGCAGTATTTT. Protein product: CATSVSTSGGADTQYF.

The CDR3 sequence is CASSHPPGTGSNQPQHF. The CDR3 bases are TGTGCCAGTAGTCATCCGCCCGGGACAGGTAGCAATCAGCCCCAGCATTTT. This chain connects TRBV19 to TRBJ1-5, with 8 positions matching TRBD1. Germline lookup yields CDR1 LNHDA and CDR2 SQIVND (reference sequence). Germline trimming cut 5 bases from V and 0 bases from J; bases unmatched to any gene: 9. This CDR3 is 17 amino acids long.

The chain carries TRBV18 and TRBJ1-5; TRBD1 is a possible D gene (5 bases). V dropped 0 bases and J dropped 5 bases, with 11 bases sitting between them. This CDR3 comprises 15 residues. Germline CDR1 is KGHSH and CDR2 is LQKENI. The CDR3 here is CASSPPRQSHQPQHF. The CDR3 DNA reads TGTGCCAGCTCACCACCTCGACAGAGCCATCAGCCCCAGCATTTT.